A single sample gave rise to the 18 T cell receptor beta chains below, sequenced in a study of T cells in Graves' hyperthyroidism and ophthalmopathy (dated by TCRdb to the late 2010s). Receptor amplification or capture employed multiplex PCR. Sequenced using an Illumina HiSeq 2000. The TCR beta CDR3 regions were amplified from RNA transcripts. For the first round of RT-PCR on the TCR CDR3, the HTBI primer set was used together with the Qiagen OneStep RT-PCR kit. TCRdb redid the processing of the public reads, applying fastp at Q25 and MiXCR, and retained in-frame beta chains. Every CDR3 protein is listed once, alongside the most common genes and DNA of its rows. The sample table holds approximately 560,000 distinct CDR3 sequences, of which approximately 14% were seen once. The top ten constitute roughly 6.6% of the sample. The sample consisted of blood. The receptors stem from a woman in her 30s with Graves' hyperthyroidism.

This clonotype was detected a few times. DNA of the CDR3: TGCAGCGTTGGTGAAAGGACCGGGGAGCTGTTTTTT. Translated, it gives CSVGERTGELFF. The genes are TRBV29-1 and TRBJ2-2, with no clear D. The V end was cut by 4 bases, the J end by 5 bases, with 8 bases between. The germline V gene has CDR1 SQVTM and CDR2 ANQGSEA. This CDR3 contains 12 residues.

This clonotype occurred many times. The chain carries TRBV2 and TRBJ1-2; no clear D gene. V was clipped by 6 bases and J by 3 bases, with 14 bases between them. The CDR3 extends over 14 amino acids. The germline V gene has CDR1 SNHLY and CDR2 FYNNEI. DNA for the CDR3: TGTGCCAGCAGGAGACGGCCTTGGGACTATGGCTACACCTTC. Translation gives CASRRRPWDYGYTF.

The genes are TRBV12-3 or TRBV12-4 and TRBJ2-1, with D hard to call. The CDR3 contains 15 residues. Trimming cost V 0 bases and J 12 bases, with 18 bases left between them. CDR3 DNA sequence: TGTGCCAGCAGTTTAGCGGGCCTTCTCCTAGGGCTGCAGTTCTTC. Residues: CASSLAGLLLGLQFF.

This chain links TRBV18 with TRBJ1-2, with D possibly being TRBD1 (5 bases). The germline CDR1 and CDR2 sequences are KGHSH and LQKENI. Trimming pared 4 bases from V and 0 bases from J, leaving 12 bases between. The CDR3 spans 15 residues. The CDR3 bases are TGTGCCAGCTCACGTACGACAGAACCTAACTATGGCTACACCTTC. This encodes CASSRTTEPNYGYTF.

The V and J genes are TRBV4-1 and TRBJ2-3; maybe TRBD2 (5 bases). The germline CDR1 and CDR2 sequences are MGHRA and YSYEKL. The V end was cut by 7 bases, the J end by 2 bases, with 13 bases between. This CDR3 comprises 14 residues. The CDR3 DNA is TGCGCCAGCACCCCAGCGGAGTACACAGATACGCAGTATTTT. Its protein is CASTPAEYTDTQYF.

A note on this clonotype: Since a much larger clone is just one base distant, this may be a read error. V is TRBV10-3 and J is TRBJ2-1, with 13 nucleotides matching TRBD2. The junction had 6 bases not matched to a gene; V was cut back by 6 bases and J by 7 bases. Germline V gene data show CDR1 as ENHRY and CDR2 as SYGVKD. The CDR3 spans 15 residues. Written as DNA, the CDR3 is TGTGCCATCAGCTTGGGACTAGCGGGATCTAATGAGCAGTTCTTC. It yields the protein CAISLGLAGSNEQFF.

This clonotype showed up just a few times. The V call is TRBV29-1, the J call TRBJ2-7; TRBD2 matches at 7 bases. CDR3 length: 13 amino acids. J was trimmed by 5 bases and V by 7 bases; bases with no gene match: 11. The germline CDR1 and CDR2 sequences are SQVTM and ANQGSEA. CDR3 nucleotides: TGCAGCGCCCGTCGGGGGGTCAACCACGAGCAGTACTTC. This gives the protein CSARRGVNHEQYF.

Ten or more counts support this clonotype. V usage is TRBV30 and J usage is TRBJ1-1; tentatively, D is TRBD1 (6 bases). CDR3 length equals 14 residues. Trimming stripped 5 bases from V and 1 base from J, with 14 bases between. The germline V gene has CDR1 GTSNPN and CDR2 SVGIG (reference sequence). The CDR3 nucleotides read TGTGCCTGGGGAACAGGGAGAGCGAACACTGAAGCTTTCTTT. It encodes CAWGTGRANTEAFF.

This clonotype was counted ten times or more. The chain links TRBV5-5 to TRBJ2-1; D is unclear. The germline V and J ends were trimmed by 4 bases and 7 bases, with 12 bases remaining between them. This CDR3 has 13 amino acids. The germline V gene encodes CDR1 SGHKS and CDR2 YYEKEE (reference sequence). In DNA, the CDR3 is TGTGCCAGCAGCCGCGCGGTAGCTAATGAGCAGTTCTTC. Translating it yields CASSRAVANEQFF.

This clonotype was recorded at least ten times. The V and J genes are TRBV3-1 and TRBJ2-3; D might be TRBD2 (6 bases). The CDR3 covers 15 residues. V was trimmed by 4 bases and J by 2 bases, leaving 13 bases between them. The V gene's germline CDR1 is LGHDT and CDR2 YNNKEL (reference sequence). The CDR3 protein is CASSPRGLDTDTQYF. As DNA, the CDR3 is TGTGCCAGCAGCCCACGGGGACTTGACACAGATACGCAGTATTTT.

The chain couples TRBV6-2 or TRBV6-3 to TRBJ2-7; a weak D match, TRBD2 (5 bases). The CDR3 length is 16 residues. Germline V gives CDR1 MNHEY, CDR2 SVGEGT. V was cut by 6 bases and J by 6 bases, with 24 bases left in between. CDR3 in DNA: TGTGCCAGCAGCCTCCCTCCGGGGTTAGGACCTTCCGAGCAGTACTTC. This translates into CASSLPPGLGPSEQYF.

This clonotype was observed at least ten times. V is TRBV20-1 and J is TRBJ2-1; a possible D gene is TRBD2 (6 bases). Germline CDR1 reads DFQATT; CDR2 reads SNEGSKA (reference sequence). The CDR3 is 14 residues long. Deletions cut 1 base from V and 2 bases from J, with 9 bases between. The CDR3 DNA sequence: TGCAGTGCTAGAGTAGCGGAGGCCTACAATGAGCAGTTCTTC. It codes for CSARVAEAYNEQFF.

In this sample, this clonotype turned up a few times. The rearrangement uses TRBV7-2 and TRBJ1-1; D perhaps matches TRBD1 (5 bases). CDR1 is SGHTA and CDR2 is FQGNSA in the germline V gene. The CDR3 is 18 residues long. The germline V and J ends were trimmed by 4 bases and 3 bases, with 24 bases remaining between them. CDR3 sequence: CASSSLLGTYGRDTEAFF. The CDR3 DNA reads TGTGCCAGCAGCTCCCTCCTGGGGACCTACGGCAGGGACACTGAAGCTTTCTTT.

The table lists this clonotype with many counts. The rearrangement links TRBV3-1 to TRBJ2-7; D remains ambiguous. CDR3 size: 14 residues. V lost 4 bases and J 5 bases, leaving 15 bases between the germline ends. CDR1 and CDR2 (germline): LGHDT, YNNKEL (reference sequence). Here the CDR3 DNA reads TGTGCCAGCAGCCTGTTCGGGTCAGCTAACGAGCAGTACTTC. Amino acids: CASSLFGSANEQYF.

J is TRBJ2-2 and V is TRBV11-2; D unclear. This CDR3 is built from 15 residues. The V end was cut by 5 bases, the J end by 0 bases, with 10 bases between. The V gene's germline CDR1 is SGHAT and CDR2 FQNNGV. In DNA form, the CDR3 reads TGTGCCAGCAGCGCTTTTTCACCGAACACCGGGGAGCTGTTTTTT. Residues: CASSAFSPNTGELFF.

This chain uses TRBV11-2 with TRBJ2-1; D is undetermined. Trimming took 0 bases from V and 4 from J, leaving 7 bases between them. This CDR3 has 14 amino acids. Germline V gene lookup returns CDR1 SGHAT and CDR2 FQNNGV. CDR3 sequence reads: CASSLEPAYNEQFF. The CDR3, as DNA: TGTGCCAGCAGCTTAGAACCGGCTTACAATGAGCAGTTCTTC.

There are many counts of this clonotype. The rearrangement uses TRBV6-2 or TRBV6-3 and TRBJ1-1, with D unclear. This CDR3 has 15 residues. V lost 2 bases, J lost 2 bases, and 12 bases lay in between. Germline CDR1 MNHEY, CDR2 SVGEGT. The CDR3 region has the DNA TGTGCCAGCAGTTACCTCACGGGTCACAACACTGAAGCTTTCTTT. Translation gives CASSYLTGHNTEAFF.

This clonotype was found a few times. J is TRBJ2-2 and V is TRBV19, with a possible D match to TRBD2 (5 bases). CDR3 length: 15 residues. With 3 bases removed from V and 4 bases from J, the gap between germline ends came to 12 bases. Germline loops: CDR1 LNHDA, CDR2 SQIVND (reference sequence). The CDR3 is CASSIRTFSTGELFF. The CDR3 DNA follows: TGTGCCAGTAGTATCAGGACTTTTTCCACCGGGGAGCTGTTTTTT.